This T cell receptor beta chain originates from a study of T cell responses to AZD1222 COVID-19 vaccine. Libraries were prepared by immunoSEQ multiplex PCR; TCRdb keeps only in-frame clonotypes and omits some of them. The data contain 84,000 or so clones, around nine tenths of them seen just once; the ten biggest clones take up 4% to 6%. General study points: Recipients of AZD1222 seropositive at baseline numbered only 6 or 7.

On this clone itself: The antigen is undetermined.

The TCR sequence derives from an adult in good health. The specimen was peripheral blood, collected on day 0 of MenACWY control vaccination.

CDR3 amino acids: CASSFDGNQPQHF. The DNA for the CDR3 is TGTGCCAGCAGCTTTGACGGAAATCAGCCCCAGCATTTT. The genes are TRBV6-2 or TRBV6-3 and TRBJ1-5, with D uncertain. The CDR3 contains 13 residues. Per germline, CDR1 MNHEY and CDR2 SVGEGT. Trimming stripped 6 bases from V and 4 bases from J, with 10 bases between.